This T cell receptor beta chain emerged from a study of T cells after yellow fever vaccination. Regarding the study as a whole: Primary-vaccination clones mostly resurfaced post-booster (96% CD4, roughly 87% CD8). It was a small share of clonotypes that appeared in both CD4 and CD8 compartments.

With 1 base removed from V and 0 bases from J, the gap between germline ends came to 16 bases. The CDR3 extends over 18 amino acids. The germline CDR1 and CDR2 sequences are SEHNR and FQNEAQ (reference sequence). This clonotype was observed a handful of times. Its antigen is not known. A universal primer site and UMIs were added as TCR cDNA was made by 5'RACE template switching. One entry per CDR3 protein, called by TCRdb with MiXCR from the 5' RACE reads. Of 300,000 or so distinct CDR3 sequences listed, about 4% are singletons. The sequence derives from a man aged 18 to 35 who received the YFV17D yellow fever vaccine. The sequences come from PBMCs, collected 5 days after the yellow fever booster vaccination. J is TRBJ2-1 and V is TRBV7-9; no clear D. In DNA form, the CDR3 reads TGTGCCAGCAGCTTAGTCGGCAGACCGGATCGCTCCTACAATGAGCAGTTCTTC. Translation: CASSLVGRPDRSYNEQFF.